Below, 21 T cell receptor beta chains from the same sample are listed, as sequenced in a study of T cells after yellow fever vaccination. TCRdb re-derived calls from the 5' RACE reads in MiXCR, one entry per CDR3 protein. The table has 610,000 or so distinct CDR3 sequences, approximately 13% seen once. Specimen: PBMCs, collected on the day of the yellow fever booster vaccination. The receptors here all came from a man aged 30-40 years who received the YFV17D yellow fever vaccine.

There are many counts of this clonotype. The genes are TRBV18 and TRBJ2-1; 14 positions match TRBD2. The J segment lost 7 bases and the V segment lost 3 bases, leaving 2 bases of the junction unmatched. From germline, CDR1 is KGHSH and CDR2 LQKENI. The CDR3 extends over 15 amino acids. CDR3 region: CASSPGLAGANEQFF. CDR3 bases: TGTGCCAGCTCACCGGGACTAGCGGGAGCTAATGAGCAGTTCTTC.

In nucleotides, the CDR3 is TGTGCCAGCAGCCAAGAGTACAGGGGCTACGAGCAGTACTTC. Translating gives CASSQEYRGYEQYF. The gene calls are TRBV3-1 and TRBJ2-7; TRBD1 aligns across 7 bases. CDR3 length: 14 amino acids. The germline V gene encodes CDR1 LGHDT and CDR2 YNNKEL (reference sequence). V dropped 0 bases and J dropped 3; count of bases not matched to a gene: 2.

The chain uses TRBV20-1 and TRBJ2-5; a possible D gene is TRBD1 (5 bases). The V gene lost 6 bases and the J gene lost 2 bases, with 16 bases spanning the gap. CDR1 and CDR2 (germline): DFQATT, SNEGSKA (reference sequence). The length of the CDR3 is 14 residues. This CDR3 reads CSATQGTLQETQYF. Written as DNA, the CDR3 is TGCAGTGCCACCCAGGGCACTTTACAAGAGACCCAGTACTTC.

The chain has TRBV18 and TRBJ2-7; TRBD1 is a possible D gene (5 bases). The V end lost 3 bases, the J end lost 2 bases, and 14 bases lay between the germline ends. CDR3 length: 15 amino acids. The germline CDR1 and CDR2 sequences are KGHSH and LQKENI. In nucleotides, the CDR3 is TGTGCCAGCTCACCGTTAGGCAGGGAAACCTACGAGCAGTACTTC. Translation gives CASSPLGRETYEQYF.

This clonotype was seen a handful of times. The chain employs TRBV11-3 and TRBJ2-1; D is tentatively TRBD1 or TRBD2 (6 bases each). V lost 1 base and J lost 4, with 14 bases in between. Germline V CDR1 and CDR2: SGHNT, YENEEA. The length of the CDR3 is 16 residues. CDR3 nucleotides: TGTGCCAGCAGCTTAGGTGGCAGGGGAGGATACAATGAGCAGTTCTTC. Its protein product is CASSLGGRGGYNEQFF.

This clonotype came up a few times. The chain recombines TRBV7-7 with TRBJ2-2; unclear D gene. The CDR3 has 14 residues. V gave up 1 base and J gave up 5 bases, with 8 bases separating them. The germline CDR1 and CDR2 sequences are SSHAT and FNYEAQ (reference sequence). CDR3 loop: CASSLEGTTGELFF. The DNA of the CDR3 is TGTGCCAGCAGCTTAGAGGGTACGACCGGGGAGCTGTTTTTT.

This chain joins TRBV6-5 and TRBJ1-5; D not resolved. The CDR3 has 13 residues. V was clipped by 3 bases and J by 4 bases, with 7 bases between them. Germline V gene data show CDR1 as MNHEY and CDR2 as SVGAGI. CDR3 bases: TGTGCCAGCAGTTATACTCAGAATCAGCCCCAGCATTTT. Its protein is CASSYTQNQPQHF.

The DNA for the CDR3 is TGTGCCAGCAGCTTGGGTGGCAGGGTTGGAGAGACCCAGTACTTC. Protein product: CASSLGGRVGETQYF. V usage is TRBV5-5 and J usage is TRBJ2-5; D may be TRBD1 (5 bases). The germline V and J ends were trimmed by 0 bases and 4 bases, with 13 bases remaining between them. The CDR3 spans 15 residues. Germline CDR1 and CDR2: SGHKS and YYEKEE (reference sequence). Drawing the rest from reference TRBV5-5 and TRBJ2-5, the complete variable domain is DAGVTQSPTHLIKTRGQQVTLRCSPISGHKSVSWYQQVLGQGPQFIFQYYEKEERGRGNFPDRFSARQFPNYSSELNVNALLLGDSALYLCASSLGGRVGETQYFGPGTRLLVL.

For the CDR3, the DNA is TGCAGTGCTGCCTTGACACCGGATACGCAGTATTTT. It yields the protein CSAALTPDTQYF. This sequence joins TRBV20-1 and TRBJ2-3; no reliable D call. Trimming cost V 5 bases and J 6 bases, with 12 bases left between them. The CDR3 length is 12 residues. CDR1 is DFQATT, CDR2 SNEGSKA, per germline (reference sequence).

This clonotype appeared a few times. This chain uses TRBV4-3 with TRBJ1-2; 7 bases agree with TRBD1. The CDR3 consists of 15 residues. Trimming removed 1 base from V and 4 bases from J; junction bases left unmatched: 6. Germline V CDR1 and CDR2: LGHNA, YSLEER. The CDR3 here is CASSQGDSRLYGYTF. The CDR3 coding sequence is TGCGCCAGCAGCCAAGGGGACAGTCGCCTCTATGGCTACACCTTC.

CDR3 bases: TGCAGCGTTGAAGATCGGGGGCCGGCGACCCAGTACTTC. Its protein is CSVEDRGPATQYF. This chain connects TRBV29-1 to TRBJ2-5; either TRBD1 or TRBD2 may supply D (6 bases each). Between the trimmed V and J ends, which lost 0 bases and 7 bases, there was a span of 12 bases. The V gene's germline CDR1 is SQVTM and CDR2 ANQGSEA. The CDR3 is made up of 13 amino acids.

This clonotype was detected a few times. In DNA, the CDR3 is TGCGCCAGCAGTCGGAGTGGGAACACCGGGGAGCTGTTTTTT. The encoded protein is CASSRSGNTGELFF. The V call is TRBV4-3, the J call TRBJ2-2; D uncertain. The CDR3 extends over 14 amino acids. Germline V gene sequence: CDR1 LGHNA, CDR2 YSLEER. V was clipped by 6 bases and J by 1 base, with 9 bases between them.

The CDR3 here is CSVAGAPGLDYNEQFF. The CDR3 DNA sequence: TGCAGCGTTGCTGGCGCCCCGGGACTCGACTACAATGAGCAGTTCTTC. The gene calls are TRBV29-1 and TRBJ2-1, with D possibly matching TRBD2 (6 bases). The CDR3 has 16 amino acids. V was trimmed by 4 bases and J by 3 bases, leaving 19 bases between them. Germline assignment: CDR1 SQVTM and CDR2 ANQGSEA.

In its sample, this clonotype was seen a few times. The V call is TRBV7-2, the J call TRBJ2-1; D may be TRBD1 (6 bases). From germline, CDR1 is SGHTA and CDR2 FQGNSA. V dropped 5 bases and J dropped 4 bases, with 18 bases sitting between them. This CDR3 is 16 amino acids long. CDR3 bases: TGTGCCAGCAGCGCTCAGATAAGGACAGAATACAATGAGCAGTTCTTC. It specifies CASSAQIRTEYNEQFF.

The CDR3 spells CASSLVVRLSTDTQYF. The DNA for the CDR3 is TGTGCCAGCAGCTTAGTCGTCAGGTTGAGCACAGATACGCAGTATTTT. The chain has TRBV7-8 and TRBJ2-3; D is unresolved. Per germline, CDR1 SGHVS and CDR2 FQNEAQ. The CDR3 loop spans 16 amino acids. V gave up 1 base and J gave up 0 bases, with 11 bases separating them.

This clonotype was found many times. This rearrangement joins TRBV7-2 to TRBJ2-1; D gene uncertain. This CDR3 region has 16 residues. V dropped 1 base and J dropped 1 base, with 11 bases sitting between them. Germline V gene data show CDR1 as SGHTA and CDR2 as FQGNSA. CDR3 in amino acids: CASSLGGYSSYNEQFF. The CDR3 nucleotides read TGTGCCAGCAGCTTAGGTGGGTACTCATCCTACAATGAGCAGTTCTTC.

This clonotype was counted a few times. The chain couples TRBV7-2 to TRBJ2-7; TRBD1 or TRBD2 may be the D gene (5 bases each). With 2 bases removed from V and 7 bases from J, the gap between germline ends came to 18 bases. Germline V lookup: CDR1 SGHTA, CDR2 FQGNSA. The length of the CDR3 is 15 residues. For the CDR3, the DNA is TGTGCCAGCAGCTTAAACAGGCCACCCCGGAGGGAGCAGTACTTC. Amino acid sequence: CASSLNRPPRREQYF.

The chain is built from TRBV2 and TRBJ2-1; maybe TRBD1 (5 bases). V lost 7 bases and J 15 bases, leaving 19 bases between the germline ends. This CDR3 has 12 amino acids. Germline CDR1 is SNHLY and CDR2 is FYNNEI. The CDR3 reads CASTMDTPVPFF. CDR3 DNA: TGTGCCAGCACCATGGACACTCCAGTTCCGTTCTTC.

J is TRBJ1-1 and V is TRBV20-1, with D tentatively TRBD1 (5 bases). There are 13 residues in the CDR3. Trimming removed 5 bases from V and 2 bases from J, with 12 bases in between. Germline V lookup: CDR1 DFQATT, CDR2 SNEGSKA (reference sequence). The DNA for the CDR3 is TGCAGTGCTTCGGACACCCTAAACACTGAAGCTTTCTTT. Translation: CSASDTLNTEAFF.

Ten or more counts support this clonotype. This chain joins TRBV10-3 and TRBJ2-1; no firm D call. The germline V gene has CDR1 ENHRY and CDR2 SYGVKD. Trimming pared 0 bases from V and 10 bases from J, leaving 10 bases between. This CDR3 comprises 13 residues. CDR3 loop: CAISESIAVEQFF. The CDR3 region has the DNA TGTGCCATCAGTGAGTCGATAGCAGTCGAGCAGTTCTTC.

The CDR3 loop reads CASSFEVGGSEAFF. The CDR3 bases are TGCGCCAGCAGCTTTGAAGTGGGGGGCTCTGAAGCTTTCTTT. This chain uses TRBV5-1 with TRBJ1-1, with D tentatively TRBD1 (6 bases). The CDR3 has 14 residues. V gave up 2 bases and J gave up 6 bases, with 14 bases separating them. Germline loops: CDR1 SGHRS, CDR2 YFSETQ.